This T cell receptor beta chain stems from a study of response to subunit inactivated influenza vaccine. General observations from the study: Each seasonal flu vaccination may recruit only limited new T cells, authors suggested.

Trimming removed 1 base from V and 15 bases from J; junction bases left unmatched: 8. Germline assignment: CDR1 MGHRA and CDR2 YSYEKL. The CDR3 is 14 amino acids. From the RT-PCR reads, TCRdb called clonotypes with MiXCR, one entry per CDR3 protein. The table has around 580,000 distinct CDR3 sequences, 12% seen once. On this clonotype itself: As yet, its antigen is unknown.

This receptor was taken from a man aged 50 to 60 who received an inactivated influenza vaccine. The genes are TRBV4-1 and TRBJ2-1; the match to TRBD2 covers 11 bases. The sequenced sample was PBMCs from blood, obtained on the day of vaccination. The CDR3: CASSQVLAGGPRFF. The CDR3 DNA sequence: TGCGCCAGCAGCCAAGTATTAGCGGGGGGGCCTCGGTTCTTC.